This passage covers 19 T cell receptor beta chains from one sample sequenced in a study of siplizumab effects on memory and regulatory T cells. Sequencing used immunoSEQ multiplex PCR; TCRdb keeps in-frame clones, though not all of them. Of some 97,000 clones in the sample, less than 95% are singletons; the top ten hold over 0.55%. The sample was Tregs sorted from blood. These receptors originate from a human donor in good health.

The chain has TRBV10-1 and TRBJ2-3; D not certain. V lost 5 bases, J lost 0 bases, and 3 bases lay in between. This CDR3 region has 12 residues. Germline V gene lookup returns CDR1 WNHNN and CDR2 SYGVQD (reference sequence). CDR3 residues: CASSRSTDTQYF. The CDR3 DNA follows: TGCGCCAGCAGTCGAAGCACAGATACGCAGTATTTT.

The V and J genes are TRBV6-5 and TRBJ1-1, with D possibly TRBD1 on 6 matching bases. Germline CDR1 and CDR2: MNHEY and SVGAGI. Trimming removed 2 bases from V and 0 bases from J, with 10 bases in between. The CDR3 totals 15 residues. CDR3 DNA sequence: TGTGCCAGCAGTTACACCCCAGGGGTGAACACTGAAGCTTTCTTT. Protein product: CASSYTPGVNTEAFF.

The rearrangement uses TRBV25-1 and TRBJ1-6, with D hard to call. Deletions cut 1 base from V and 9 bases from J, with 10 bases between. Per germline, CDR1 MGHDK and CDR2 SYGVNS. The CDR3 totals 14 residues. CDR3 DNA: TGTGCCAGCAGTGAATCCCTGGGAACTTCACCCCTCCACTTT. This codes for CASSESLGTSPLHF.

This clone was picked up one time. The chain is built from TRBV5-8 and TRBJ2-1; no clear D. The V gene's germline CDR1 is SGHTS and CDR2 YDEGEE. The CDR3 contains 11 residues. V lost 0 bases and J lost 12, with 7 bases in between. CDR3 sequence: CASSLVQRQFF. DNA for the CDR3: TGTGCCAGCAGCTTGGTCCAACGGCAGTTCTTC. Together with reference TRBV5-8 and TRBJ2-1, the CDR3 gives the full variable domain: EAGVTQSPTHLIKTRGQQATLRCSPISGHTSVYWYQQALGLGLQFLLWYDEGEERNRGNFPPRFSGRQFPNYSSELNVNALELEDSALYLCASSLVQRQFFGPGTRLTVL.

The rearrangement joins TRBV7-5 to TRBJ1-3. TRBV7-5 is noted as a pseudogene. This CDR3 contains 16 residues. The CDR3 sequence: CVRSLSHTSSGNTIYF. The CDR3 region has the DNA TGTGTCAGAAGCTTGAGTCACACGAGCTCTGGAAACACCATATATTTT.

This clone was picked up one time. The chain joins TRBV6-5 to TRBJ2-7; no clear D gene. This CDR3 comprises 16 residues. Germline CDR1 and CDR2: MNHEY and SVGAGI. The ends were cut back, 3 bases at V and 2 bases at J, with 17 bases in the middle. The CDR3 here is CASSYSVTRLAYEQYF. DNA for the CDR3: TGTGCCAGCAGTTATTCAGTAACTCGACTGGCCTACGAGCAGTACTTC.

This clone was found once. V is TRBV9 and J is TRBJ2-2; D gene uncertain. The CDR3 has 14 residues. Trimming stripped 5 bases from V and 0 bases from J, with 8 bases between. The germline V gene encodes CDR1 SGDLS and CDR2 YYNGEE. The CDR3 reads CASRYTSNTGELFF. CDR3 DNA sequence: TGTGCCAGCAGATATACCTCGAACACCGGGGAGCTGTTTTTT. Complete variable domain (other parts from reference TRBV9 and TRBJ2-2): DSGVTQTPKHLITATGQRVTLRCSPRSGDLSVYWYQQSLDQGLQFLIQYYNGEERAKGNILERFSAQQFPDLHSELNLSSLELGDSALYFCASRYTSNTGELFFGEGSRLTVL.

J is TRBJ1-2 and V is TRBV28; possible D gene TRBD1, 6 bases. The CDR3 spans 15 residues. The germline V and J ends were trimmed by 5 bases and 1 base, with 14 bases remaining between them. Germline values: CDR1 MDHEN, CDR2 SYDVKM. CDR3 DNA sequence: TGTGCCAGCAGTGTTCTACAGGGAAATAACTATGGCTACACCTTC. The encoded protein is CASSVLQGNNYGYTF.

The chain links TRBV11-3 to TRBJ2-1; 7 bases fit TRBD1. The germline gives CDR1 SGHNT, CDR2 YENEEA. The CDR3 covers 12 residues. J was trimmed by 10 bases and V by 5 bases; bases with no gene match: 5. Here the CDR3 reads CASSHRGREQFF. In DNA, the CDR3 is TGTGCCAGCAGCCACAGGGGAAGGGAGCAGTTCTTC.

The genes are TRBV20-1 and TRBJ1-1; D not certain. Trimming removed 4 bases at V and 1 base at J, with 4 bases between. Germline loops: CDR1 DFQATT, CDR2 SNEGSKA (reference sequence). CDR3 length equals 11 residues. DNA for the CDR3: TGCAGTGCTATAGGGAACACTGAAGCTTTCTTT. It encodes CSAIGNTEAFF.

CDR3 nucleotide sequence: TGTGCCAGCAGCGTAGGTGTTACAGATACGCAGTATTTT. It translates to CASSVGVTDTQYF. The chain recombines TRBV9 with TRBJ2-3; D remains unclear. This CDR3 has 13 residues. Per the germline V gene, CDR1 is SGDLS and CDR2 is YYNGEE. V was shortened by 0 bases and J by 3 bases, with 5 bases between the two germline ends.

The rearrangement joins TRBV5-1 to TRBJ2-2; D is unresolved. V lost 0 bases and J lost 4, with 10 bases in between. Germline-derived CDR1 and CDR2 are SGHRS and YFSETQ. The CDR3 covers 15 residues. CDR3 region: CASSLVRMGTGELFF. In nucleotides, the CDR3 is TGCGCCAGCAGCTTGGTTCGAATGGGCACCGGGGAGCTGTTTTTT.

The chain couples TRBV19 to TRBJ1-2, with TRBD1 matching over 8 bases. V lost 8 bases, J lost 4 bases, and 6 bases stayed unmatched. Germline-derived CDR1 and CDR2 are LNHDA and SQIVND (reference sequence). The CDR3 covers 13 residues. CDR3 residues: CASSGTGTYGYTF. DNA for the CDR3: TGTGCCAGTTCCGGGACAGGAACCTATGGCTACACCTTC.

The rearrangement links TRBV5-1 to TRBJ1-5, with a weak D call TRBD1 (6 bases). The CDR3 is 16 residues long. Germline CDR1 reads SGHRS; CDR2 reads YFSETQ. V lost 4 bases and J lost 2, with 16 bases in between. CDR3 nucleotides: TGCGCCAGCAGCCCGGAGGGCAGGGGAGGCAATCAGCCCCAGCATTTT. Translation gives CASSPEGRGGNQPQHF.

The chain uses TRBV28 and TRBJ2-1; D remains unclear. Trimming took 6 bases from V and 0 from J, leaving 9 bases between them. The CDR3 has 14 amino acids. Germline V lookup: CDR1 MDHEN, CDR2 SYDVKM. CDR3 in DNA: TGTGCCAGCAGGGTCCCGGGCTCCTACAATGAGCAGTTCTTC. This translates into CASRVPGSYNEQFF.

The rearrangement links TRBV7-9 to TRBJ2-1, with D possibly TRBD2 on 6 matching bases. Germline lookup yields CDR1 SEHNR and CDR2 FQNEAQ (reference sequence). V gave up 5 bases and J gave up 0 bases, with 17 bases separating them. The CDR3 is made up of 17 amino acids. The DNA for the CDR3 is TGTGCCAGCAGCGCCTTAGCGGTTTCAAGCTCCTACAATGAGCAGTTCTTC. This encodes CASSALAVSSSYNEQFF.

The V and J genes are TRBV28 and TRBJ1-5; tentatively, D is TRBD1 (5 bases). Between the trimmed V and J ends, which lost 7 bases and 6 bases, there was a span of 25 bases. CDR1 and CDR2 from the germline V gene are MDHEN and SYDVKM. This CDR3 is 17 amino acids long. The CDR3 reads CASTEGMVFRAGQPQHF. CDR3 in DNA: TGTGCCAGCACCGAAGGGATGGTTTTCAGGGCAGGTCAGCCCCAGCATTTT.

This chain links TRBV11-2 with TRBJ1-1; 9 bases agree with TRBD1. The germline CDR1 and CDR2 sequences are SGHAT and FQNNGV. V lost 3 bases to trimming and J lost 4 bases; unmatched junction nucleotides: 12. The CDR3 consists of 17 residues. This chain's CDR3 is CASSLAFNRGRGTEAFF. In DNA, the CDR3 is TGTGCCAGCAGCTTGGCCTTTAACAGGGGGCGCGGCACTGAAGCTTTCTTT.

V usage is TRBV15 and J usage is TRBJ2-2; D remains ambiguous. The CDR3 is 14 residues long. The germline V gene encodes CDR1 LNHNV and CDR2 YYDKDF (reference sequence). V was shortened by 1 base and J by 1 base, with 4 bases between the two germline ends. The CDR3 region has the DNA TGTGCCACCAGCAGAGGGGGGAACACCGGGGAGCTGTTTTTT. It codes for CATSRGGNTGELFF.